The 2 T cell receptor beta chains below were found in one sample sequenced in a study of T cells in tumors after PD-1 blockade. Time point specified: second of two pre-therapy site-matched biopsies about two months apart. Sequenced by immunoSEQ multiplex PCR; TCRdb stores in-frame clones only, minus some. The table lists about 2,000 clones, about three quarters of them singletons, with roughly 12% in the top ten. The specimen was tumor tissue, collected before anti-PD-1 treatment. These receptors all stem from a human donor with basal cell carcinoma.

The gene calls are TRBV10-3 and TRBJ2-1; 8 nucleotides agree with TRBD1. The CDR3 spans 14 residues. V gave up 6 bases and J gave up 7 bases; unmatched junction bases: 8. Per germline, CDR1 ENHRY and CDR2 SYGVKD. The CDR3 here is CAIRLQGEYNEQFF. CDR3 nucleotide sequence: TGTGCCATCAGGCTACAGGGGGAATATAATGAGCAGTTCTTC.

The V and J genes are TRBV7-9 and TRBJ2-5, with 12 bases fitting TRBD2. CDR3 length: 16 amino acids. The V segment lost 5 bases and the J segment 3 bases; nucleotides outside the gene matches: 7. CDR1 SEHNR and CDR2 FQNEAQ come from the germline V gene (reference sequence). The CDR3 sequence: CASSRATSGGKETQYF. For the CDR3, the DNA is TGTGCCAGCAGCAGGGCGACTAGCGGGGGTAAAGAGACCCAGTACTTC.